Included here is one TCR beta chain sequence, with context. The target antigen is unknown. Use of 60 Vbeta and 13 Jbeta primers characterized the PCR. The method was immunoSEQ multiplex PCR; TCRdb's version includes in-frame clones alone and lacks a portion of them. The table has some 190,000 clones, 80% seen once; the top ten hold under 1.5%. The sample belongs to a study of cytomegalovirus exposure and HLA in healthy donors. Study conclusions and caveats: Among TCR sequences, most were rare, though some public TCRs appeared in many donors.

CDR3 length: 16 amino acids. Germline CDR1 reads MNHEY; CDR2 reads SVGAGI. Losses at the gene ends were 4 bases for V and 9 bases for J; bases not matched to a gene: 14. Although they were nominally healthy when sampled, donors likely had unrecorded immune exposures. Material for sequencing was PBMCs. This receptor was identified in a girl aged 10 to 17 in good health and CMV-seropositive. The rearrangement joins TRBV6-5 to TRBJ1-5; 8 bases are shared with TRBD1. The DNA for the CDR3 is TGTGCCAGCAGTTCCCTCGGACAGGGCCCTATGGGGCCCCAGCATTTT. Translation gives CASSSLGQGPMGPQHF.